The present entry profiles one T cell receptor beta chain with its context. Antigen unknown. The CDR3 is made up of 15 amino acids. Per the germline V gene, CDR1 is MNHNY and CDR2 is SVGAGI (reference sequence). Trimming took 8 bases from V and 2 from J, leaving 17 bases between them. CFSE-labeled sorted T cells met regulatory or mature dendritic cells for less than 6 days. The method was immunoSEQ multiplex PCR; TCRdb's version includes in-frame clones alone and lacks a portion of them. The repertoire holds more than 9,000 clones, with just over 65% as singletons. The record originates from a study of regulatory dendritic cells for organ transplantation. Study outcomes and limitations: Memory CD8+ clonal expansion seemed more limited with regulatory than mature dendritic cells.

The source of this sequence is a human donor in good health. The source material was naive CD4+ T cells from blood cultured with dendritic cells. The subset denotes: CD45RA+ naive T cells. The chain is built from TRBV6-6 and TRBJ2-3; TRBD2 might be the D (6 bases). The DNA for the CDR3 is TGTGCCAGCCGGGGGACCGGGACTCACACAGATACGCAGTATTTT. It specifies CASRGTGTHTDTQYF.